Presented here are 18 T cell receptor beta chains from one specimen sequenced in a study of cytomegalovirus exposure and HLA in healthy donors. Use of 60 Vbeta and 13 Jbeta primers characterized the PCR. Assay: immunoSEQ multiplex PCR; the TCRdb copy retains only in-frame clones and omits some. The sample holds about 160,000 clones, roughly 70% seen once. The sequenced material came from PBMCs. Source of these receptors: a woman under 40 in good health and CMV-seronegative.

V usage is TRBV6-1 and J usage is TRBJ2-7, with 13 bases aligning to TRBD2. V dropped 2 bases and J dropped 4; count of bases not matched to a gene: 2. This CDR3 contains 15 residues. Germline values: CDR1 MNHNS, CDR2 SASEGT. The CDR3 spells CASSEWTSGSYEQYF. The DNA for the CDR3 is TGTGCCAGCAGTGAATGGACTAGCGGGAGTTACGAGCAGTACTTC.

The chain has TRBV5-4 and TRBJ2-1; 8 bases line up with TRBD2. CDR1 is SGHNT, CDR2 YYREEE, per germline (reference sequence). The V segment lost 4 bases and the J segment 1 base; nucleotides outside the gene matches: 7. CDR3 size: 16 residues. CDR3 region: CASSPATSGSYNEQFF. In DNA form, the CDR3 reads TGTGCCAGCAGCCCGGCCACTAGCGGATCCTACAATGAGCAGTTCTTC.

V is TRBV29-1 and J is TRBJ2-3, with 7 bases fitting TRBD1. The CDR3 consists of 12 residues. The junction had 5 bases not matched to a gene; V was cut back by 6 bases and J by 5 bases. Per germline, CDR1 SQVTM and CDR2 ANQGSEA. This CDR3 reads CSVAQGIDTQYF. The CDR3 region has the DNA TGCAGCGTCGCACAGGGGATAGATACGCAGTATTTT.

This clone came up a few times. The chain combines TRBV11-2 with TRBJ2-5; D call uncertain. The last part of the DNA fits TRBJ2-7 better; the J call may be wrong. The CDR3 has 13 amino acids. Per germline, CDR1 SGHAT and CDR2 FQNNGV. CDR3 protein: CASSLGVSYEQYF. In DNA form, the CDR3 reads TGTGCCAGCAGCTTAGGTGTCTCCTACGAGCAGTACTTC.

V and J are TRBV12-5 and TRBJ2-3; 11 bases are shared with TRBD2. The V gene end was trimmed by 7 bases and the J gene end by 4 bases; junction bases not matched to a gene: 10. This CDR3 contains 16 residues. Germline V gene sequence: CDR1 LGHNT, CDR2 FRNRAP. The CDR3 coding sequence is TGTGCTAGTGCCAGTACTAGCGGGAGTTGGGCAGATACGCAGTATTTT. It codes for CASASTSGSWADTQYF.

This clone was seen only a few times. The chain combines TRBV5-4 with TRBJ1-5; D gene ambiguous. Trimming stripped 1 base from V and 6 bases from J, with 8 bases between. Per germline, CDR1 SGHNT and CDR2 YYREEE (reference sequence). CDR3 length: 13 residues. The CDR3 sequence is CASSLTVGQPQHF. CDR3 coding DNA: TGTGCCAGCAGCTTGACAGTCGGTCAGCCCCAGCATTTT.

The J gene is TRBJ2-3, the V gene TRBV29-1, with D perhaps TRBD2 (6 bases). V lost 5 bases, J lost 1 base, and 13 bases lay in between. The CDR3 is made up of 14 amino acids. Germline V gives CDR1 SQVTM, CDR2 ANQGSEA. As DNA, the CDR3 is TGCAGCGTTCCCCCCCAGCGGGGCACAGATACGCAGTATTTT. Translated, it gives CSVPPQRGTDTQYF.

V usage is TRBV6-5 and J usage is TRBJ1-2, with unresolved D. V was clipped by 8 bases and J by 1 base, with 14 bases between them. Germline-derived CDR1 and CDR2 are MNHEY and SVGAGI. This CDR3 is built from 14 residues. CDR3 sequence reads: CASGLQRINYGYTF. The CDR3 coding sequence is TGTGCCAGCGGCCTTCAGCGGATTAACTATGGCTACACCTTC.

V usage is TRBV7-7 and J usage is TRBJ1-4; TRBD1 matches 9 bases. Germline V gene lookup returns CDR1 SSHAT and CDR2 FNYEAQ (reference sequence). Trimming cost V 5 bases and J 7 bases; bases outside gene matches: 2. The CDR3 has 13 residues. CDR3 in DNA: TGTGCCAGCAGCCGGGACAGGGCTGAAAAACTGTTTTTT. The encoded protein is CASSRDRAEKLFF.

The sample holds one count of this clone. This sequence joins TRBV14 and TRBJ2-1; TRBD2 might be the D (5 bases). Germline CDR1 SGHDN, CDR2 FVKESK. Trimming shortened V by 10 bases and J by 0 bases, and 13 bases separated the two germline ends. The CDR3 runs 14 residues. CDR3 sequence: CATLRRSSYNEQFF. CDR3 sequence (DNA): TGTGCCACCCTTCGGAGGAGCTCCTACAATGAGCAGTTCTTC.

This chain connects TRBV7-3 to TRBJ2-1; D may be TRBD1 (6 bases). This CDR3 has 15 residues. From germline, CDR1 is SGHTA and CDR2 FQGTGA. Trimming removed 5 bases from V and 7 bases from J, with 18 bases in between. CDR3 residues: CASSPQGSMSNEQFF. CDR3 in DNA: TGTGCCAGCAGCCCCCAGGGGTCCATGAGTAATGAGCAGTTCTTC.

This clone was found a few times. This rearrangement joins TRBV28 to TRBJ2-1, with TRBD1 as a possible D gene (6 bases). Trimming cost V 6 bases and J 0 bases, with 9 bases left between them. The CDR3 spans 14 residues. The germline V gene has CDR1 MDHEN and CDR2 SYDVKM. CDR3: CASRGAGSYNEQFF. As DNA, the CDR3 is TGTGCCAGCAGGGGGGCGGGCTCCTACAATGAGCAGTTCTTC.

The V gene is TRBV28, the J gene TRBJ1-1; 9 bases are shared with TRBD1. The CDR3 contains 12 residues. Germline trimming cut 6 bases from V and 10 bases from J; bases unmatched to any gene: 6. The germline gives CDR1 MDHEN, CDR2 SYDVKM. DNA for the CDR3: TGTGCCAGCAGGCGGACAGGGGACGGAGCTTTCTTT. The encoded protein is CASRRTGDGAFF.

This clone has a handful of counts. This chain links TRBV6-5 with TRBJ2-1, with 8 bases identical to TRBD1. With 8 bases clipped from V and 1 base from J, the junction kept 1 base outside the gene matches. Germline CDR1 is MNHEY and CDR2 is SVGAGI. The CDR3 is made up of 13 amino acids. CDR3 amino acids: CASRDRSYNEQFF. In DNA, the CDR3 is TGTGCCAGCCGGGACAGGTCCTACAATGAGCAGTTCTTC.

CDR3 sequence reads: CASSFSGYNEQFF. CDR3 coding DNA: TGTGCCAGCAGCTTCAGCGGCTACAATGAGCAGTTCTTC. The chain joins TRBV7-6 to TRBJ2-1; D is perhaps TRBD2 (5 bases). V was pared by 3 bases and J by 3 bases, with 6 bases between. CDR1 and CDR2 (germline): SGHVS, FNYEAQ. The CDR3 runs to 13 residues.

The chain has TRBV28 and TRBJ1-1, with TRBD1 identical over 10 bases. The CDR3 is made up of 15 amino acids. Germline loops: CDR1 MDHEN, CDR2 SYDVKM. Trimming at V came to 11 bases and at J to 1 base, leaving 10 bases not matched to a gene. The CDR3 bases are TGTGCCGGGTTACCGGGACAGGGGCCGAACACTGAAGCTTTCTTT. Translation: CAGLPGQGPNTEAFF.

This rearrangement joins TRBV4-1 to TRBJ1-2; D is unresolved. V shed 1 base and J shed 4 bases, with 10 bases lying between them. The CDR3 is 14 residues long. In germline, CDR1 is MGHRA, CDR2 YSYEKL. The CDR3 DNA sequence: TGCGCCAGCAGCCAAGTTGGGGAGGGCTATGGCTACACCTTC. Its translation: CASSQVGEGYGYTF.

This clone was seen a single time. V and J are TRBV7-2 and TRBJ1-5; maybe TRBD1 (6 bases). Germline assignment: CDR1 SGHTA and CDR2 FQGNSA. The V end was cut by 7 bases, the J end by 4 bases, with 11 bases between. The CDR3 contains 13 residues. The CDR3 reads CASTFRGNQPQHF. The CDR3 DNA follows: TGTGCCAGCACTTTCAGGGGTAATCAGCCCCAGCATTTT.